The subject of this entry is one T cell receptor (beta chain). Antigen: not known. TCRdb's table, derived via immunoSEQ multiplex PCR, lists solely in-frame clones and lacks some. In the table there are hundreds of thousands of clones, approximately 95% of which are singletons. The data belong to a study of shared clonotypes between healthy human individuals. General study points: Rarefaction showed sorted-subset sequencing was incomplete despite large depth.

The junction had 6 bases not matched to a gene; V was cut back by 0 bases and J by 7 bases. Germline V gene sequence: CDR1 SGHTA, CDR2 FQGTGA. The CDR3 loop spans 15 amino acids. Naivety among CD8 cells was defined by CD45RO negativity and positive CCR7 selection, thereby excluding terminally differentiated effector memory CD45RA+ cells. Specimen: naive CD8+ T cells sorted from blood. This receptor was taken from a woman between 25 and 40 years old in good health. The V call is TRBV7-3, the J call TRBJ2-1; 7 nucleotides align to TRBD2. CDR3 sequence reads: CASSLTAGTNNEQFF. CDR3 bases: TGTGCCAGCAGCTTAACGGCCGGGACTAATAATGAGCAGTTCTTC.